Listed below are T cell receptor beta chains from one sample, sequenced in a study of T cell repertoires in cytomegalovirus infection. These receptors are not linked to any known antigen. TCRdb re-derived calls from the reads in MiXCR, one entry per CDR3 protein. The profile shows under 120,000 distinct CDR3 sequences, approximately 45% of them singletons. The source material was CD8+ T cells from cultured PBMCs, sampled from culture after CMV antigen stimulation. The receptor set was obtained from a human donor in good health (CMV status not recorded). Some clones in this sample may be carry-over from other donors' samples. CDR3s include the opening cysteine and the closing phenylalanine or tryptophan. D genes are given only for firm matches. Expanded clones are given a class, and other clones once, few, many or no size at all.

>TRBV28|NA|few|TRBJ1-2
CASSLNPQGYGYTF
TGTGCCAGCAGTTTGAACCCCCAGGGCTATGGCTACACCTTC
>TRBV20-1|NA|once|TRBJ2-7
CSAILPRLSYEQYF
TGCAGTGCTATCCTCCCCCGACTGAGCTACGAGCAGTACTTC
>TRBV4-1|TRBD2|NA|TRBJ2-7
CASSQAGTSGGPHSYEQYF
TGCGCCAGCAGCCAAGCCGGGACTAGCGGGGGGCCGCACTCCTACGAGCAGTACTTC
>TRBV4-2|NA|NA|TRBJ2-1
CASSPAINSQGDEQFF
TGTGCCAGCAGCCCAGCCATTAATTCCCAAGGCGATGAGCAGTTCTTC
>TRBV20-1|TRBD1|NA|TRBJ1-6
CSAENRGFLTPLHF
TGCAGTGCCGAAAACAGGGGGTTTCTGACACCCCTCCACTTT
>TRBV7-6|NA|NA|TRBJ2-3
CASSAPGSTTDTQYF
TGTGCCAGCAGCGCTCCGGGCTCAACCACAGATACGCAGTATTTT
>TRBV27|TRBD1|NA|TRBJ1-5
CASSALQGAGQPQHF
TGTGCCAGCAGTGCCCTCCAGGGGGCCGGTCAGCCCCAGCATTTT
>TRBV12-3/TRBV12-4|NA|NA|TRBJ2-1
CASSGFGHTRVYNKQFF
TGTGCCAGCAGTGGTTTTGGGCACACTCGGGTTTACAATAAGCAGTTCTTC
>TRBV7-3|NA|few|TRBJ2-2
CASSLPRERADTGELFF
TGTGCCAGCAGCTTACCCCGGGAGAGGGCGGACACCGGGGAGCTGTTTTTT
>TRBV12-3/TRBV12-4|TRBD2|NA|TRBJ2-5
CASSLRRGGPGETQYF
TGTGCCAGCAGTTTACGCCGGGGGGGACCGGGGGAGACCCAGTACTTC
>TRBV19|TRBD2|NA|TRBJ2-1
CASSIYGGGRDEQFF
TGTGCCAGTAGTATCTACGGGGGGGGGCGGGATGAGCAGTTCTTC
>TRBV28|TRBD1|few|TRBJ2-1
CASTLGTGSYNEQFF
TGTGCCAGCACTTTAGGGACAGGGTCCTACAATGAGCAGTTCTTC
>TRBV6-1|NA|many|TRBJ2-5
CASSKNKRGEETQYF
TGTGCCAGCAGCAAAAATAAAAGGGGTGAGGAGACCCAGTACTTC
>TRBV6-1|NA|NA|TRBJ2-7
CAGGASYEQYF
TGTGCCGGTGGTGCCTCCTACGAGCAGTACTTC
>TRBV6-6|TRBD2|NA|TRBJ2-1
CASSKGGGATFF
TGTGCCAGCAGTAAAGGCGGGGGGGCGACGTTCTTC
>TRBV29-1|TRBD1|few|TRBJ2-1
CSVTGGENNEQFF
TGCAGCGTTACAGGGGGAGAAAACAATGAGCAGTTCTTC
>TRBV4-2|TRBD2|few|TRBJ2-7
CASSQAGGRYEQYF
TGTGCCAGCAGCCAAGCGGGGGGGCGCTACGAGCAGTACTTC
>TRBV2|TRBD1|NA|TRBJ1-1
CASSEWTGGADTEAFF
TGTGCCAGCAGTGAATGGACAGGGGGCGCGGACACTGAAGCTTTCTTT
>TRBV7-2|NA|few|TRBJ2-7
CASSSLGDEQYF
TGTGCCAGCAGCTCCCTGGGGGACGAGCAGTACTTC
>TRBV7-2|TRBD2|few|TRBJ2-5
CASSLEGGLASWETQYF
TGTGCCAGCAGCTTAGAAGGGGGACTAGCGTCGTGGGAGACCCAGTACTTC
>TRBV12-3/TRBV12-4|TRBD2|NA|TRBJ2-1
CANSPPWGRGGRALGEQFF
TGTGCCAACAGTCCGCCATGGGGTCGCGGGGGAAGGGCATTGGGTGAGCAGTTCTTC
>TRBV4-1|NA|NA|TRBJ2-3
CASSQVWGRGADTQYF
TGCGCCAGCAGCCAAGTATGGGGCAGGGGGGCTGATACGCAGTATTTT
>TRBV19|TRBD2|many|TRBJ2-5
CASSIGSGGSFETQYF
TGTGCCAGTAGTATAGGGAGCGGGGGTAGCTTCGAGACCCAGTACTTC
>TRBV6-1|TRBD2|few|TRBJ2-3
CASRVIAGGFTDTQYF
TGTGCCAGCAGGGTTATAGCGGGGGGCTTCACAGATACGCAGTATTTT
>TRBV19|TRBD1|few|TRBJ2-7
CASSYGQGSSYEQYF
TGTGCCAGTAGCTACGGACAGGGGAGCTCCTACGAGCAGTACTTC
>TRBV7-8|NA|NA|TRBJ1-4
CASSNRDQNEKLFF
TGTGCCAGCAGCAACCGGGACCAAAATGAAAAACTGTTTTTT
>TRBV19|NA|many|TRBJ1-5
CASRSRPYHSNQPQHF
TGTGCCAGTAGAAGCCGTCCATACCATAGCAATCAGCCCCAGCATTTT
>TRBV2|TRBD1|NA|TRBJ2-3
CASSGPSQGALGDTQYF
TGTGCCAGCAGCGGCCCCTCGCAGGGGGCGCTAGGAGATACGCAGTATTTT
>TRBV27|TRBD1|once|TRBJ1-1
CEQGAEKTEAFF
TGTGAACAGGGGGCAGAGAAGACTGAAGCTTTCTTT
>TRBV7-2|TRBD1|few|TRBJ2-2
CASSLNSGTGHAGELFF
TGTGCCAGCAGTTTAAATTCCGGGACAGGGCACGCCGGGGAGCTGTTTTTT
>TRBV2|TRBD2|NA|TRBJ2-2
CASSEGFSGEYTGELFF
TGTGCCAGCAGTGAGGGGTTTAGCGGGGAGTACACCGGGGAGCTGTTTTTT
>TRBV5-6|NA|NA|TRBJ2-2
CASQADTGELFF
TGTGCCAGTCAAGCAGACACCGGGGAGCTGTTTTTT
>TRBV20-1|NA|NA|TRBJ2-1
CSAREVGEQFF
TGCAGTGCTAGAGAGGTGGGTGAGCAGTTCTTC
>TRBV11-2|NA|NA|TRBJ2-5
CASSLEVGVGETQYF
TGTGCCAGCAGCTTAGAGGTCGGGGTAGGAGAGACCCAGTACTTC
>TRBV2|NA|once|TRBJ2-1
CASSEYSYNEQFF
TGTGCCAGCAGTGAATACTCCTACAATGAGCAGTTCTTC
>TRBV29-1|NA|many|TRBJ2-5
CSVEEETGETQYF
TGCAGCGTTGAAGAGGAGACGGGGGAGACCCAGTACTTC
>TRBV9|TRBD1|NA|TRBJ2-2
CASSVPRTGYGTGELFF
TGTGCCAGCAGCGTTCCAAGGACAGGGTATGGGACCGGGGAGCTGTTTTTT
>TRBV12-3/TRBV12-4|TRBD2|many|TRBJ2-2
CASSPSSGGASGTGELFF
TGTGCCAGCAGTCCCTCTAGCGGGGGGGCTTCAGGCACCGGGGAGCTGTTTTTT
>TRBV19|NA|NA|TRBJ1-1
CASSIDQNTEAFF
TGTGCCAGTAGTATAGATCAGAACACTGAAGCTTTCTTT
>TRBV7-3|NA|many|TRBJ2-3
CASSLRGGSDTQYF
TGTGCCAGCAGCTTAAGAGGGGGGTCAGATACGCAGTATTTT
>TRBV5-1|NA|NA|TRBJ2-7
CASSLAGGSEQYF
TGCGCCAGCAGCTTGGCCGGGGGTTCCGAGCAGTACTTC
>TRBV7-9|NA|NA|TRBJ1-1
CASSLGAFGTEAFF
TGTGCCAGCAGCTTAGGGGCGTTTGGCACTGAAGCTTTCTTT
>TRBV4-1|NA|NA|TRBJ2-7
CASSLRQPGLSYEQYF
TGCGCCAGCAGCCTCAGGCAGCCAGGCTTGTCCTACGAGCAGTACTTC
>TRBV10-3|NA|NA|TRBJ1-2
CAISESQADYGYTF
TGTGCCATCAGTGAGAGCCAAGCGGACTATGGCTACACCTTC
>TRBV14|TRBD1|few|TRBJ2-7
CASSQVISGTGSYEQYF
TGTGCCAGCAGCCAAGTTATATCCGGGACAGGCTCCTACGAGCAGTACTTC
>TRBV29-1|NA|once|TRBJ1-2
CSARGVVDGYTF
TGCAGCGCCCGGGGGGTAGTGGATGGCTACACCTTC
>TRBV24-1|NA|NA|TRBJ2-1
CATSAKQGPEQFF
TGTGCCACCAGTGCCAAGCAGGGTCCTGAGCAGTTCTTC
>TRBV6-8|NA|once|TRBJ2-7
CASSYRPPVYEQYF
TGTGCCAGCAGTTACCGGCCCCCCGTCTACGAGCAGTACTTC
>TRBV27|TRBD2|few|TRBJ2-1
CASSDLAGGYNEQFF
TGTGCCAGCAGTGACCTAGCGGGGGGGTACAATGAGCAGTTCTTC
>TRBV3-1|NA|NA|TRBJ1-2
CASSRGTSNYGYTF
TGTGCCAGCAGCCGGGGGACATCTAACTATGGCTACACCTTC
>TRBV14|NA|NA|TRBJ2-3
CASSQLKDTQYF
TGTGCCAGCAGCCAACTTAAAGATACGCAGTATTTT
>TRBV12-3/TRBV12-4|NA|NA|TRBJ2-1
CASSLGQFNNEQFF
TGTGCCAGCAGTTTAGGGCAATTCAACAATGAGCAGTTCTTC
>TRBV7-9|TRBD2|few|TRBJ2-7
CASSPGLAGSSYEQYF
TGTGCCAGCAGCCCAGGACTAGCGGGGAGCTCCTACGAGCAGTACTTC
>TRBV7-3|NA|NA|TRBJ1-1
CASSLSPAMNTEAFF
TGTGCCAGCAGCTTATCTCCAGCCATGAACACTGAAGCTTTCTTT
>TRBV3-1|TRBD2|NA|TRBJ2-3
CASSQDPAVGGTDTQYF
TGTGCCAGCAGCCAAGACCCAGCAGTGGGGGGGACAGATACGCAGTATTTT